The entry below gives a single T cell receptor (beta chain) sequence along with its context. Its antigen remains unidentified. The PCR made use of 60 Vbeta and 13 Jbeta primers. Generated by immunoSEQ multiplex PCR, the TCRdb table keeps only in-frame clones and is missing some. The table has about 190,000 clones, roughly 77% seen once. This record belongs to a study of cytomegalovirus exposure and HLA in healthy donors. Points from the study as a whole: Researchers reported that a few CMV-associated chains were confirmed in vitro as CMV antigen-specific. In a later analysis, TCR beta V- and J-gene trimming showed a link to a missense DCLRE1C variant.

The junction had 3 bases not matched to a gene; V was cut back by 5 bases and J by 7 bases. The CDR3 extends over 12 amino acids. Germline V gene data show CDR1 as SGHAT and CDR2 as FQNNGV. The specimen sequenced was PBMCs. The origin of this receptor is a woman in her 30s in good health and CMV-seropositive. The chain recombines TRBV11-2 with TRBJ2-7, with 9 bases lining up with TRBD2. The CDR3 DNA follows: TGTGCCAGCAGCGCGGGGGGGGGTGAGCAGTACTTC. It is translated as CASSAGGGEQYF.